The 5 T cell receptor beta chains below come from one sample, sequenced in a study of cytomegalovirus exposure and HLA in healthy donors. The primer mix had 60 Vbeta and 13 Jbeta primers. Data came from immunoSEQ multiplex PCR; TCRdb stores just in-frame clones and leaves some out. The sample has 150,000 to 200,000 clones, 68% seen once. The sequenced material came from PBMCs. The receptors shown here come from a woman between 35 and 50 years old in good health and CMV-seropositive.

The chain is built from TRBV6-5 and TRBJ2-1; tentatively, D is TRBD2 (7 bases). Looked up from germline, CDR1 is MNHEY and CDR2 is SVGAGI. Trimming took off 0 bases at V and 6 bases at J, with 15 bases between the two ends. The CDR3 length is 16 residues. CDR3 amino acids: CASSYSGGHRGNEQFF. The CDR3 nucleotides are TGTGCCAGCAGTTACTCGGGGGGGCATCGGGGCAATGAGCAGTTCTTC.

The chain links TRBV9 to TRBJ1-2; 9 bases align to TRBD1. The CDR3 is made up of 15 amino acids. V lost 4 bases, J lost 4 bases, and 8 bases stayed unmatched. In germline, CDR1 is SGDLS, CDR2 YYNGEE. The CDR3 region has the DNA TGTGCCAGCAGCTTCGCCGGGACAGGGATCTATGGCTACACCTTC. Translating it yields CASSFAGTGIYGYTF.

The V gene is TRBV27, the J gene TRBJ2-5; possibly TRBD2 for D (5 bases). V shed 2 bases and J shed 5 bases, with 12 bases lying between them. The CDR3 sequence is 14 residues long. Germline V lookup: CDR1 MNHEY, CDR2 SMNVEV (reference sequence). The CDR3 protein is CASSLARGGETQYF. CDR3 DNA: TGTGCCAGCAGTTTAGCCCGGGGTGGTGAGACCCAGTACTTC.

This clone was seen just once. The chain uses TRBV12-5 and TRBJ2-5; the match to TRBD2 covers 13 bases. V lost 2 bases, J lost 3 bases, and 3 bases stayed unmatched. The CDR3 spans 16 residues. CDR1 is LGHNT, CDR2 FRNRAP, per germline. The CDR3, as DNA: TGTGCTAGTGGTTTGTCCGGACTAGCGGGAGAAGAGACCCAGTACTTC. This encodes CASGLSGLAGEETQYF.

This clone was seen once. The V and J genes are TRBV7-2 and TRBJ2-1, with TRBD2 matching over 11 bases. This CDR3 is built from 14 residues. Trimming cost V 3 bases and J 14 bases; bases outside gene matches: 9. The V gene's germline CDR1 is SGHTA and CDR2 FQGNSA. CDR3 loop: CASSFLTSGEREFF. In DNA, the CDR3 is TGTGCCAGCAGCTTCTTGACTAGCGGGGAGAGAGAGTTCTTC.